This is a list of T cell receptor beta chains from one sample in a study of CD8 T cells in ankylosing spondylitis. TCRdb redid the calling of the 5' RACE reads with MiXCR, one entry per CDR3 protein. This repertoire shows around 890,000 distinct CDR3 sequences, about 12% found once; its top ten account for roughly 0.51%. Sequences were obtained from blood, either unsorted or a sorted T cell fraction (not recorded which). Source of these receptors: a male donor with ankylosing spondylitis. CDR3s include the opening cysteine and the closing phenylalanine or tryptophan. The order of the fields is clone size, V gene, D gene, J gene, CDR3 protein, CDR3 DNA. The D gene is left open where the match is weak. Clone size is stated in some rows and not others, as once, few, many or a class when expanded.

>few|TRBV5-6|-|TRBJ1-5
CASSLAGTRAGRHQPQHF
TGTGCCAGCAGCTTGGCCGGAACAAGGGCGGGGCGACATCAGCCCCAGCATTTT
>few|TRBV30|-|TRBJ1-2
CAWSGHPGDGYTF
TGTGCCTGGAGTGGACACCCCGGGGATGGCTACACCTTC
>many|TRBV29-1|-|TRBJ2-7
CSVVGGSSYEQYF
TGCAGCGTTGTAGGGGGTTCCTCCTACGAGCAGTACTTC
>many|TRBV20-1|-|TRBJ2-5
CSAQGGTQYF
TGCAGTGCCCAGGGGGGGACCCAGTACTTC
>many|TRBV11-2|-|TRBJ2-3
CASSLGGWNSAFQGTQYF
TGTGCCAGCAGCTTAGGCGGGTGGAATAGCGCTTTTCAGGGGACGCAGTATTTT
>few|TRBV6-2/TRBV6-3|-|TRBJ2-1
CASSYPGLNYNEQFF
TGTGCCAGCAGTTACCCGGGGCTCAACTACAATGAGCAGTTCTTC
>many|TRBV5-1|TRBD2|TRBJ2-1
CASSSPTSGRAGYEQFF
TGCGCCAGCAGCTCCCCGACTAGCGGGAGGGCCGGGTATGAGCAGTTCTTC
>-|TRBV12-3/TRBV12-4|TRBD1|TRBJ1-1
CASSVTGGYAEAFF
TGTGCCAGCAGTGTCACAGGGGGATACGCTGAAGCTTTCTTT
>-|TRBV20-1|TRBD2|TRBJ2-5
CSAESSGRWETQYF
TGCAGTGCAGAGTCTAGCGGGAGGTGGGAGACCCAGTACTTC
>few|TRBV7-9|-|TRBJ1-3
CASSYTLGGWGNTIYF
TGTGCCAGCAGCTATACCCTCGGAGGGTGGGGAAACACCATATATTTT
>many|TRBV6-2/TRBV6-3|-|TRBJ2-2
CASSYPSGGELFF
TGTGCCAGCAGTTACCCCTCGGGAGGGGAGCTGTTTTTT
>-|TRBV5-4|-|TRBJ2-7
CASSLDWAYEQYF
TGTGCCAGCAGCCTGGACTGGGCCTACGAGCAGTACTTC
>-|TRBV20-1|-|TRBJ1-4
CSASWGSANEKLFF
TGCAGTGCTTCATGGGGTAGCGCTAATGAAAAACTGTTTTTT
>few|TRBV6-2/TRBV6-3|TRBD2|TRBJ2-2
CASSYSGGLTAGELFF
TGTGCCAGCAGTTACAGCGGGGGGCTCACGGCCGGGGAGCTGTTTTTT
>few|TRBV12-3/TRBV12-4|-|TRBJ1-3
CASSFGFSGNTIYF
TGTGCCAGCAGTTTTGGGTTCTCTGGAAACACCATATATTTT
>few|TRBV5-1|TRBD1|TRBJ2-5
CASSKGQRYQETQYF
TGCGCCAGCAGCAAGGGACAGAGGTACCAAGAGACCCAGTACTTC
>many|TRBV12-3/TRBV12-4|-|TRBJ1-5
CASSLVSGGDQPQHF
TGTGCCAGCAGTTTGGTCTCGGGCGGCGATCAGCCCCAGCATTTT
>many|TRBV20-1|TRBD1|TRBJ1-2
CSARTGNGYTF
TGCAGCGCCCGGACAGGGAATGGCTACACCTTC
>few|TRBV20-1|-|TRBJ1-4
CSARNLEGNEKLFF
TGCAGTGCTAGAAACTTGGAGGGTAATGAAAAACTGTTTTTT
>few|TRBV18|TRBD1|TRBJ1-2
CASSPRDRDRIYGYTF
TGTGCCAGCTCACCACGGGACAGGGATAGAATATATGGCTACACCTTC
>-|TRBV24-1|TRBD2|TRBJ2-1
CATSEPGGRGRGEQFF
TGTGCCACCAGTGAGCCTGGCGGGAGGGGGCGGGGTGAGCAGTTCTTC
>-|TRBV29-1|-|TRBJ1-1
CSVGRAGGKAFF
TGCAGCGTTGGGCGGGCCGGGGGGAAAGCTTTCTTT
>-|TRBV7-2|-|TRBJ1-1
CASSFPPLEAFF
TGTGCCAGCAGCTTCCCACCGCTTGAAGCTTTCTTT
>-|TRBV5-1|TRBD2|TRBJ2-1
CASSLAAGGNNEQFF
TGCGCCAGCAGCTTGGCTGCGGGAGGGAACAATGAGCAGTTCTTC
>few|TRBV7-9|-|TRBJ1-2
CASSPTSAYGYTF
TGTGCCAGCAGCCCGACGTCAGCCTATGGCTACACCTTC
>-|TRBV20-1|TRBD2|TRBJ2-5
CSARDGTSGRETQYF
TGCAGTGCTAGAGATGGGACTAGCGGGAGAGAGACCCAGTACTTC
>-|TRBV9|TRBD2|TRBJ2-3
CASSPRLAGLAFGDTQYF
TGTGCCAGCAGCCCCCGACTAGCGGGGCTCGCTTTTGGAGATACGCAGTATTTT
>-|TRBV30|-|TRBJ2-1
CAWRSDSYNEQFF
TGTGCCTGGAGATCGGACAGTTACAATGAGCAGTTCTTC
>-|TRBV7-2|-|TRBJ2-5
CASSFWGAAETQYF
TGTGCCAGCAGCTTCTGGGGGGCAGCGGAGACCCAGTACTTC
>-|TRBV4-2|-|TRBJ1-1
CASSQDPQPNTEAFF
TGTGCCAGCAGCCAAGATCCACAGCCGAACACTGAAGCTTTCTTT
>-|TRBV20-1|TRBD2|TRBJ2-7
CSALRTEGLAVYEQYF
TGCAGTGCCTTAAGGACGGAGGGACTAGCGGTTTACGAGCAGTACTTC
>few|TRBV4-2|-|TRBJ1-2
CASSQPTLWSGYTF
TGTGCCAGCAGCCAACCCACACTCTGGAGTGGCTACACCTTC
>many|TRBV7-2|-|TRBJ2-7
CASSLVVGGSYEQYF
TGTGCCAGCAGCTTAGTGGTAGGGGGCTCCTACGAGCAGTACTTC
>-|TRBV7-2|-|TRBJ2-3
CASSIWTVRTDTQYF
TGTGCCAGCAGCATTTGGACAGTTCGCACAGATACGCAGTATTTT
>many|TRBV20-1|TRBD2|TRBJ2-1
CSADLLGTRDNEQFF
TGCAGTGCAGACCTCCTCGGGACTAGAGACAATGAGCAGTTCTTC
>many|TRBV12-3/TRBV12-4|-|TRBJ1-2
CASKPMTDNYGYTF
TGTGCCAGCAAACCGATGACGGACAACTATGGCTACACCTTC
>-|TRBV20-1|-|TRBJ2-3
CSAEGGQISTDTQYF
TGCAGTGCTGAAGGCGGGCAGATTAGCACAGATACGCAGTATTTT
>many|TRBV6-5|-|TRBJ1-1
CASSSTHGTTNTEAFF
TGTGCCAGCAGTTCGACGCATGGGACAACGAACACTGAAGCTTTCTTT
>many|TRBV20-1|-|TRBJ1-2
CSASSGDNYGYTF
TGCAGTGCTAGTTCCGGGGATAACTATGGCTACACCTTC
>many|TRBV6-1|-|TRBJ1-5
CASRRTPEQPQHF
TGTGCCAGCAGGCGGACTCCGGAGCAGCCCCAGCATTTT
>few|TRBV12-3/TRBV12-4|-|TRBJ2-1
CASSPQYASYNEQFF
TGTGCCAGCAGCCCTCAATACGCGTCCTACAATGAGCAGTTCTTC
>-|TRBV7-2|-|TRBJ1-4
CASSLEEQTGKLFF
TGTGCCAGCAGCTTAGAGGAACAGACGGGAAAACTGTTTTTT
>few|TRBV7-8|-|TRBJ1-1
CASSLVQGAWGTEAFF
TGTGCCAGCAGCTTAGTCCAGGGAGCGTGGGGCACTGAAGCTTTCTTT
>-|TRBV5-1|-|TRBJ2-7
CASRLSDGYEQYF
TGCGCCAGCAGACTATCGGACGGCTACGAGCAGTACTTC
>-|TRBV7-2|-|TRBJ2-3
CASSKWTDTQYF
TGTGCCAGCAGCAAATGGACCGATACGCAGTATTTT
>-|TRBV4-3|-|TRBJ2-3
CASSQDKVSTDTQYF
TGCGCCAGCAGCCAAGATAAAGTAAGCACAGATACGCAGTATTTT
>many|TRBV20-1|-|TRBJ2-3
CSARDLSGWVTDTQYF
TGCAGTGCTAGAGACCTTAGCGGCTGGGTCACAGATACGCAGTATTTT
>many|TRBV20-1|-|TRBJ2-5
CSARDSKRGGTQYF
TGCAGTGCTAGAGATTCTAAGCGCGGAGGGACCCAGTACTTC
>few|TRBV28|-|TRBJ2-7
CASSLRIYEQYF
TGTGCCAGCAGTTTACGCATCTACGAGCAGTACTTC
>few|TRBV12-3/TRBV12-4|-|TRBJ2-1
CASSGAGLTYNEQFF
TGTGCCAGCAGTGGGGCGGGCTTAACCTACAATGAGCAGTTCTTC
>few|TRBV24-1|TRBD1|TRBJ2-5
CATSEMGQPQETQYF
TGTGCCACCAGTGAAATGGGACAGCCCCAAGAGACCCAGTACTTC
>-|TRBV11-2|-|TRBJ2-6
CASSWAGSSGANVLTF
TGTGCCAGCAGCTGGGCAGGGTCCTCTGGGGCCAACGTCCTGACTTTC
>few|TRBV20-1|TRBD2|TRBJ2-1
CSARWTSGRAYNEQFF
TGCAGTGCCCGTTGGACTAGCGGGAGGGCGTACAATGAGCAGTTCTTC
>few|TRBV9|TRBD2|TRBJ2-2
CASSVRGGPNTGELFF
TGTGCCAGCAGCGTGCGGGGGGGCCCGAACACCGGGGAGCTGTTTTTT
>-|TRBV29-1|-|TRBJ2-6
CSVQGNSGANVLTF
TGCAGCGTTCAGGGAAACTCTGGGGCCAACGTCCTGACTTTC
>-|TRBV4-2|-|TRBJ2-7
CASSQVGNGVYEQYF
TGTGCCAGCAGCCAAGTTGGAAACGGGGTCTACGAGCAGTACTTC
>few|TRBV6-1|-|TRBJ1-1
CASSEAGERRAFF
TGTGCCAGCAGTGAAGCAGGAGAAAGGAGGGCTTTCTTT
>many|TRBV20-1|-|TRBJ2-1
CSASRGSGNEQFF
TGCAGTGCTAGCCGGGGATCGGGGAATGAGCAGTTCTTC
>few|TRBV15|-|TRBJ2-1
CATSSRSPSGSEQFF
TGTGCCACCAGCAGTAGAAGCCCGTCGGGTTCTGAGCAGTTCTTC
>-|TRBV11-1|TRBD1|TRBJ1-1
CASSLAGRGAEAFF
TGTGCCAGCAGCTTAGCGGGCAGGGGGGCTGAAGCTTTCTTT